This TCR beta chain is drawn from a study of OX40 agonist ivuxolimab in advanced cancers. On the study more broadly: Patient treatment consisted of intravenous ivuxolimab administration every 2 weeks at 0.01 to 10 mg/kg.

Study-wide points: CD4+ and CD8+ blood T cells expanded clonally by week 6 at 0.1 to 3.0 mg/kg.

Germline CDR1 LNHDA, CDR2 SQIVND (reference sequence). V lost 5 bases to trimming and J lost 6 bases, with 7 bases between them. The CDR3 extends over 11 amino acids. Clones were read by immunoSEQ multiplex PCR, and TCRdb kept only the in-frame ones, dropping some. The sample holds under 85,000 clones, about 88% seen once. Turning to this clone: Its antigen is still unknown.

The specimen was CD4+ or CD8+ T cells sorted from blood, collected in a trial of the OX40 agonist ivuxolimab. This clonotype originated in an adult with an advanced solid tumor such as melanoma, head and neck, liver or kidney cancer. The chain uses TRBV19 and TRBJ1-1, with D perhaps matching TRBD1 (5 bases). Written as DNA, the CDR3 is TGTGCCAGTAGTGGCAGGGCTGAAGCTTTCTTT. Translated, it gives CASSGRAEAFF.